What follows are 21 T cell receptor beta chains derived from one specimen sequenced in a study of molecular identifiers for immune sequencing clone quantification. TCRdb analysed the PCR reads with MiXCR anew, one entry per CDR3 protein. The table shows hundreds of thousands of distinct CDR3 sequences, with 25% occurring only once. What was sequenced was naive CD8+ T cells from blood, with Jurkat cell RNA spiked in. Stated subset: FACS-sorted CD8+CD4-CCR7+CD45RA+ naive T cells. The origin of the receptors is a human donor in good health. Some libraries in this study had Jurkat cell RNA spiked in.

This clonotype turned up a few times. This chain connects TRBV7-9 to TRBJ1-2, with D unclear. Germline-derived CDR1 and CDR2 are SEHNR and FQNEAQ (reference sequence). V dropped 7 bases and J dropped 2 bases, with 11 bases sitting between them. There are 13 residues in the CDR3. CDR3 nucleotide sequence: TGTGCCAGCACCGGCCGGATCAACTATGGCTACACCTTC. Its translation is CASTGRINYGYTF. Combining the CDR3 with reference TRBV7-9 and TRBJ1-2 gives the whole variable domain DTGVSQNPRHKITKRGQNVTFRCDPISEHNRLYWYRQTLGQGPEFLTYFQNEAQLEKSRLLSDRFSAERPKGSFSTLEIQRTEQGDSAMYLCASTGRINYGYTFGSGTRLTVV.

This clonotype was seen a few times. A read error may explain this, as a much larger clone is one base away. J is TRBJ1-1 and V is TRBV7-8, with D perhaps matching TRBD1 (5 bases). The CDR3 is 14 amino acids. The V end lost 5 bases, the J end lost 4 bases, and 14 bases lay between the germline ends. Germline CDR1 and CDR2: SGHVS and FQNEAQ. CDR3 in amino acids: CASSQGVGVTEAFF. The CDR3, as DNA: TGTGCCAGCAGCCAAGGGGTCGGAGTCACTGAAGCTTTCTTT.

This clonotype was picked up many times. This chain connects TRBV27 to TRBJ2-7; possibly TRBD1 for D (6 bases). Germline lookup yields CDR1 MNHEY and CDR2 SMNVEV (reference sequence). Trimming left V 6 bases short and J 3 bases short, with 15 bases between. The CDR3 consists of 14 residues. The CDR3 spells CASRQGLGLYEQYF. The CDR3 DNA follows: TGTGCCAGCAGACAGGGTTTGGGGCTCTACGAGCAGTACTTC.

This clonotype showed up just a few times. This sequence joins TRBV6-1 and TRBJ1-3; D not resolved. The CDR3 is made up of 15 amino acids. Germline-derived CDR1 and CDR2 are MNHNS and SASEGT. V lost 0 bases and J 1 base, leaving 7 bases between the germline ends. CDR3 nucleotide sequence: TGTGCCAGCAGTGAAGCCATCAGGTCTGGAAACACCATATATTTT. It encodes CASSEAIRSGNTIYF.

The genes are TRBV4-1 and TRBJ2-5, with 15 nucleotides matching TRBD2. The germline gives CDR1 MGHRA, CDR2 YSYEKL. The CDR3 loop spans 18 amino acids. The junction had 11 bases not matched to a gene; V was cut back by 5 bases and J by 4 bases. CDR3 in DNA: TGCGCCAGCAGCGGACAGGGGACTAGCGGGAGGCATGGAGAGACCCAGTACTTC. The encoded protein is CASSGQGTSGRHGETQYF.

This clonotype has just a few counts. This could be a read error, since a much larger clone is one nucleotide away. The chain links TRBV2 to TRBJ2-3, with D hard to call. The germline V gene encodes CDR1 SNHLY and CDR2 FYNNEI. The CDR3 runs to 16 residues. Trimming removed 0 bases from V and 5 bases from J, with 15 bases in between. The CDR3 region is CASSEAHPGDKDTQYF. The CDR3 coding sequence is TGTGCCAGCAGTGAAGCGCATCCTGGAGACAAAGATACGCAGTATTTT.

This clonotype has a count of ten or more. The V and J genes are TRBV19 and TRBJ2-6, with D uncertain. V lost 1 base to trimming and J lost 4 bases, with 11 bases between them. This CDR3 is built from 16 residues. Germline CDR1 and CDR2: LNHDA and SQIVND (reference sequence). In DNA form, the CDR3 reads TGTGCCAGTAGTATAGGTTCCCCGCTCGGGGCCAACGTCCTGACTTTC. This gives the protein CASSIGSPLGANVLTF.

This clonotype appeared many times. The gene calls are TRBV10-3 and TRBJ2-3; TRBD2 agrees at 7 bases. V trimming: 2 bases; J trimming: 5 bases; junction bases outside the gene matches: 1. Germline CDR1 reads ENHRY; CDR2 reads SYGVKD. This CDR3 is 13 amino acids long. CDR3 coding DNA: TGTGCCATCAGTGAGGCGGGAGAAGATACGCAGTATTTT. Its protein product is CAISEAGEDTQYF.

This chain links TRBV4-2 with TRBJ2-7; TRBD2 agrees at 9 bases. The CDR3 is made up of 16 amino acids. The V gene end was trimmed by 5 bases and the J gene end by 4 bases; junction bases not matched to a gene: 12. Germline V gene lookup returns CDR1 LGHNA and CDR2 YNFKEQ. CDR3 residues: CASSCYDGSGSYEQYF. CDR3 DNA sequence: TGTGCCAGCAGCTGCTACGATGGTAGCGGGAGTTACGAGCAGTACTTC.

This clonotype has a count of ten or more. The chain uses TRBV6-2 or TRBV6-3 and TRBJ1-1; D perhaps matches TRBD1 (6 bases). The V and J ends lost 2 bases and 3 bases respectively, with 16 bases between them. The CDR3 loop spans 16 amino acids. Germline V gene lookup returns CDR1 MNHEY and CDR2 SVGEGT. The CDR3 DNA follows: TGTGCCAGCAGTTACGAGAGGGGCGAGGGGGACACTGAAGCTTTCTTT. Translating gives CASSYERGEGDTEAFF.

The V gene is TRBV7-9, the J gene TRBJ2-7; D is perhaps TRBD1 or TRBD2 (6 bases each). CDR3 size: 14 residues. Trimming removed 2 bases at V and 3 bases at J, with 11 bases between. Germline CDR1 and CDR2: SEHNR and FQNEAQ (reference sequence). CDR3 nucleotide sequence: TGTGCCAGCAGCTTATCGGGGGCCTACTACGAGCAGTACTTC. It is translated as CASSLSGAYYEQYF.

In the case of this clonotype: A read error may explain this, as a much larger clone is one base away. The V gene is TRBV29-1, the J gene TRBJ2-3; D is possibly TRBD1 or TRBD2 (6 bases each). Germline V gene data show CDR1 as SQVTM and CDR2 as ANQGSEA. The CDR3 consists of 15 residues. CDR3 sequence: CSVESGAGIVDTRYF. Written as DNA, the CDR3 is TGCAGCGTTGAATCGGGGGCGGGTATTGTAGATACGCGGTATTTT.

This clonotype was recorded once. This chain uses TRBV11-3 with TRBJ2-3; 8 nucleotides align to TRBD2. This CDR3 has 16 residues. Germline-derived CDR1 and CDR2 are SGHNT and YENEEA. V shed 4 bases, J shed 0 bases, and the junction held 6 bases outside the gene matches. In nucleotides, the CDR3 is TGTGCCAGCAGCTCACCCGGGGGGGCCAGCACAGATACGCAGTATTTT. It encodes CASSSPGGASTDTQYF.

At least ten counts were recorded for this clonotype. This sequence joins TRBV29-1 and TRBJ2-6; D possibly corresponds to TRBD2 (6 bases). V was cut by 4 bases and J by 12 bases, with 16 bases left in between. CDR1 SQVTM and CDR2 ANQGSEA come from the germline V gene. This CDR3 comprises 13 residues. CDR3 sequence (DNA): TGCAGCGTTGTGGAGGGGTTAGCCGGCGTCCTGACTTTC. The encoded protein is CSVVEGLAGVLTF.

This clonotype was observed many times. In nucleotides, the CDR3 is TGTGCCAGCAGTTTAGGGCTAGTTGAGACCCAGTACTTC. Its protein product is CASSLGLVETQYF. This chain connects TRBV12-3 or TRBV12-4 to TRBJ2-5; D is ambiguous. The CDR3 totals 13 residues. V lost 1 base, J lost 5 bases, and 8 bases lay in between.

In this sample, this clonotype turned up many times. The V call is TRBV6-6, the J call TRBJ2-3, with unresolved D. The CDR3 runs to 15 residues. The germline V gene encodes CDR1 MNHNY and CDR2 SVGAGI (reference sequence). V dropped 5 bases and J dropped 2 bases, with 14 bases sitting between them. CDR3 nucleotides: TGTGCCAGCAGTCACAGTCCGGGTATCACAGATACGCAGTATTTT. The encoded protein is CASSHSPGITDTQYF.

The chain employs TRBV19 and TRBJ2-1, with 15 bases lining up with TRBD2. V trimming: 3 bases; J trimming: 0 bases; junction bases outside the gene matches: 6. Per germline, CDR1 LNHDA and CDR2 SQIVND (reference sequence). The CDR3 is 19 amino acids. CDR3: CASSIWGLAGGASYNEQFF. CDR3 sequence (DNA): TGTGCCAGTAGTATCTGGGGACTAGCGGGAGGCGCCTCCTACAATGAGCAGTTCTTC.

The CDR3 reads CASSEDGGGNQPQHF. As DNA, the CDR3 is TGTGCCAGCAGTGAGGACGGCGGAGGCAATCAGCCCCAGCATTTT. The J gene is TRBJ1-5, the V gene TRBV6-2 or TRBV6-3; D gene uncertain. Germline V CDR1 and CDR2: MNHEY, SVGEGT. The V end lost 5 bases, the J end lost 2 bases, and 13 bases lay between the germline ends. This CDR3 comprises 15 residues.

This clonotype occurred a few times. The gene calls are TRBV6-6 and TRBJ2-1, with 8 bases fitting TRBD2. Germline CDR1 MNHNY, CDR2 SVGAGI (reference sequence). The junction had 1 base not matched to a gene; V was cut back by 0 bases and J by 0 bases. The length of the CDR3 is 16 residues. The CDR3 here is CASSYSAGGSYNEQFF. The CDR3, as DNA: TGTGCCAGCAGTTACTCGGCGGGGGGCTCCTACAATGAGCAGTTCTTC.

This clonotype was observed a handful of times. The chain is built from TRBV6-5 and TRBJ1-5; 7 bases are shared with TRBD1. Germline CDR1 MNHEY, CDR2 SVGAGI. The length of the CDR3 is 15 residues. V trimming: 6 bases; J trimming: 2 bases; junction bases outside the gene matches: 7. DNA for the CDR3: TGTGCCAGCAGCTACAGGGGATCGGGCAATCAGCCCCAGCATTTT. Translated, it gives CASSYRGSGNQPQHF.

This clonotype has a count of ten or more. The gene calls are TRBV29-1 and TRBJ1-4; unclear D gene. Trimming removed 7 bases at V and 4 bases at J, with 16 bases between. The CDR3 totals 14 residues. CDR1 is SQVTM, CDR2 ANQGSEA, per germline. CDR3 protein: CSAQNSVYNEKLFF. CDR3 coding DNA: TGCAGCGCGCAGAACAGTGTCTATAATGAAAAACTGTTTTTT.